This record looks at one TCR beta chain sequence and its context. The antigen is not known. This sample stems from a study of STAT3 mutations in large granular lymphocyte leukemia. TCRbeta libraries averaged about 40,773 productive templates per sample. Clones were read by immunoSEQ multiplex PCR, and TCRdb kept only the in-frame ones, dropping some. In the table there are 9,000 to 15,000 clones, around 76% of which are singletons. The CDR3 contains 14 residues. CDR1 and CDR2 from the germline V gene are KGHSH and LQKENI. The germline V and J ends were trimmed by 3 bases and 1 base, with 9 bases remaining between them. Points from the study as a whole: After therapy, about 35% of the 18 patients switched clonotypes, all new clones STAT3 wild type. A small but highly pathogenic clone may have been missed. Every T-cell large granular lymphocyte leukemia patient had at least one immunodominant TCR beta clonotype.

Sequencing was done on a sample of peripheral blood mononuclear cells. This clonotype originated in a man between 60 and 70 years old with T-cell large granular lymphocyte leukemia. Some clones in this sample may be carry-over from other donors' samples. V is TRBV18 and J is TRBJ1-1; a weak D match, TRBD1 (6 bases). The CDR3 loop is CASSPDSWNTEAFF. As DNA, the CDR3 is TGTGCCAGCTCACCGGACAGCTGGAACACTGAAGCTTTCTTT.